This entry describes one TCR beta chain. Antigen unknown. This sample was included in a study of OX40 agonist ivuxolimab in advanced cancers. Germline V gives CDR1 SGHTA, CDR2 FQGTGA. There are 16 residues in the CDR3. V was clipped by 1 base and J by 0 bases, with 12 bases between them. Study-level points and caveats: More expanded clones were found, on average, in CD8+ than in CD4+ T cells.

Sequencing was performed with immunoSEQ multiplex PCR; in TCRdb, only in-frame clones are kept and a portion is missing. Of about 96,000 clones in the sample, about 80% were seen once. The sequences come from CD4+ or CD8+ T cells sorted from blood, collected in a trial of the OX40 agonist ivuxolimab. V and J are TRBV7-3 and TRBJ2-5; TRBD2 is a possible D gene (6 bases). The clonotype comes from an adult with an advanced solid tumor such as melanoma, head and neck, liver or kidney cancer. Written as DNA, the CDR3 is TGTGCCAGCAGCTTAAAGAGGAGGGAGCACCAAGAGACCCAGTACTTC. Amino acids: CASSLKRREHQETQYF.